This entry features one T cell receptor (beta chain) sequence. What it binds is unknown. The CDR3 end lies 3 residues beyond the end of the read and is filled in from the germline J gene. V lost 4 bases, J lost 0 bases, and 4 bases stayed unmatched. CDR3 length: 15 amino acids. In germline, CDR1 is SGHRS, CDR2 YFSETQ. Here immunoSEQ multiplex PCR was the method, and the copy in TCRdb shows in-frame clones only, minus some. This sample contains some 40,000 clones. This sample stems from a study of T cells in women clearing cervical HPV infection. Looking at the study overall: Cases: HPV16-related CIN3 or worse on histology, a couple of invasive cancers.

Findings and limits, study-wide: TRBV6-7 abundance was lower in cases than controls (around 0.1% versus 0.15%).

Sample: blood buffy coat. This receptor was obtained from a woman between 18 and 70 years old with a cervical HPV16 infection that either progressed to CIN3+ or cleared (not recorded which). The chain has TRBV5-1 and TRBJ1-3; 7 nucleotides agree with TRBD1. CDR3 loop: CASSQGTDSGNTIYF. The DNA read from the CDR3 is TGCGCCAGCAGCCAGGGGACAGACTCTGGAAACACC.